Below are 31 T cell receptor beta chains sequenced from a single sample in a study of T cell changes during pregnancy in multiple sclerosis (dated by TCRdb to the late 2010s). The library came from the immunoSEQ multiplex PCR assay. Imported from immuneACCESS, the table was reduced by TCRdb to in-frame sequences with V and J called. These copies leave out some clones; in studies compared against another copy, an unresolved V gene accounts for under half, and the cause of the remainder is not known. Present in this sample are about 22,000 clones, about 90% of which were seen just once. The ten largest clonotypes hold 6.5% to 8.5% of the sample. The specimen comprised CD8+ T cells from peripheral blood mononuclear cells, sampled after pregnancy. The receptors stem from a female donor with multiple sclerosis, enrolled in a pregnancy study.

The CDR3 here is CASSRGGDEQYF. The CDR3 nucleotides read TGTGCCAGCAGCCGGGGGGGAGACGAGCAGTACTTC. The chain is built from TRBV7-9 and TRBJ2-7; 8 positions match TRBD2. Germline-derived CDR1 and CDR2 are SEHNR and FQNEAQ (reference sequence). This CDR3 spans 12 amino acids. Trimming removed 5 bases from V and 5 bases from J; junction bases left unmatched: 2.

This clone appeared once. This chain links TRBV7-9 with TRBJ2-5, with 8 bases that match TRBD1. The closer fit of TRBJ2-7 to the DNA end suggests the J call may be wrong. The CDR3 length is 14 residues. Germline assignment: CDR1 SEHNR and CDR2 FQNEAQ (reference sequence). The CDR3 spells CASSLRQGTYEQYF. CDR3 bases: TGTGCCAGCAGCTTGAGACAGGGGACCTACGAGCAGTACTTC.

V and J are TRBV7-3 and TRBJ1-1, with D possibly matching TRBD1 (5 bases). Germline CDR1 reads SGHTA; CDR2 reads FQGTGA. The length of the CDR3 is 14 residues. V was pared by 0 bases and J by 3 bases, with 8 bases between. CDR3 nucleotide sequence: TGTGCCAGCAGCTTAACGACAGCCCACACTGAAGCTTTCTTT. Its protein product is CASSLTTAHTEAFF.

This chain links TRBV4-1 with TRBJ1-1; 8 bases map to TRBD1. Germline CDR1 is MGHRA and CDR2 is YSYEKL. The CDR3 is made up of 15 amino acids. The trim removed 3 bases at V and 3 bases at J, leaving 6 bases unmatched. In DNA form, the CDR3 reads TGCGCCAGCAGCCACCGACAGGGGAGGGACACTGAAGCTTTCTTT. It translates to CASSHRQGRDTEAFF.

V gene TRBV9 combines with J gene TRBJ1-1, with D possibly TRBD1 on 6 matching bases. The V gene lost 4 bases and the J gene lost 5 bases, with 15 bases spanning the gap. Germline CDR1 is SGDLS and CDR2 is YYNGEE. The CDR3 has 14 residues. The CDR3 reads CASSHSGVATEAFF. The CDR3 coding sequence is TGTGCCAGCAGCCATTCAGGGGTTGCTACTGAAGCTTTCTTT. The full variable domain, completed using reference TRBV9 and TRBJ1-1, is DSGVTQTPKHLITATGQRVTLRCSPRSGDLSVYWYQQSLDQGLQFLIQYYNGEERAKGNILERFSAQQFPDLHSELNLSSLELGDSALYFCASSHSGVATEAFFGQGTRLTVV.

The count of this clone is one. V usage is TRBV6-4 and J usage is TRBJ2-7; no definite D call. V lost 3 bases, J lost 0 bases, and 12 bases lay in between. The CDR3 covers 15 residues. Germline CDR1 MRHNA, CDR2 SNTAGT. As DNA, the CDR3 is TGTGCCAGCAGTGAACGACTCTCGAGCTCCTACGAGCAGTACTTC. Protein sequence: CASSERLSSSYEQYF.

This clone was recorded only once. This chain links TRBV6-5 with TRBJ2-1; 7 bases are a match to TRBD1. CDR1 and CDR2 (germline): MNHEY, SVGAGI. The CDR3 covers 15 residues. The trim removed 4 bases at V and 6 bases at J, leaving 9 bases unmatched. The CDR3 DNA reads as TGTGCCAGCAGTTCCGGGGACAGCCCAGCCAATGAGCAGTTCTTC. Amino acids: CASSSGDSPANEQFF.

The chain links TRBV7-9 to TRBJ2-3; 7 bases agree with TRBD2. The CDR3 runs 14 residues. Germline values: CDR1 SEHNR, CDR2 FQNEAQ (reference sequence). The trim removed 5 bases at V and 3 bases at J, leaving 5 bases unmatched. The CDR3 here is CASSIVLATDTQYF. The CDR3 DNA is TGTGCCAGCAGCATAGTACTAGCGACAGATACGCAGTATTTT.

The chain carries TRBV4-3 and TRBJ2-1, with 13 bases fitting TRBD2. V lost 0 bases, J lost 7 bases, and 6 bases stayed unmatched. Germline V gene sequence: CDR1 LGHNA, CDR2 YSLEER. The CDR3 runs to 17 residues. CDR3 protein: CASSQDQLAGGLNEQFF. In DNA, the CDR3 is TGCGCCAGCAGCCAAGATCAACTAGCGGGAGGGCTTAATGAGCAGTTCTTC.

The chain recombines TRBV7-8 with TRBJ2-7; 8 nucleotides match TRBD1. The CDR3 extends over 15 amino acids. CDR1 is SGHVS, CDR2 FQNEAQ, per germline. The V gene end was trimmed by 1 base and the J gene end by 2 bases; junction bases not matched to a gene: 4. Written as DNA, the CDR3 is TGTGCCAGCAGCTTAGGGGGACAGGAGACCTACGAGCAGTACTTC. Translation gives CASSLGGQETYEQYF. Full variable domain (outside the CDR3, taken from reference TRBV7-8 and TRBJ2-7): GAGVSQSPRYKVAKRGQDVALRCDPISGHVSLFWYQQALGQGPEFLTYFQNEAQLDKSGLPSDRFFAERPEGSVSTLKIQRTQQEDSAVYLCASSLGGQETYEQYFGPGTRLTVT.

This chain uses TRBV4-3 with TRBJ2-7; 7 bases align to TRBD1. V dropped 0 bases and J dropped 3; count of bases not matched to a gene: 5. The CDR3 has 15 residues. Germline loops: CDR1 LGHNA, CDR2 YSLEER. The CDR3 spells CASSQELAGGYEQYF. CDR3 in DNA: TGCGCCAGCAGCCAAGAGTTGGCAGGGGGCTACGAGCAGTACTTC.

V is TRBV18 and J is TRBJ2-2; 8 nucleotides agree with TRBD2. Germline CDR1 is KGHSH and CDR2 is LQKENI. This CDR3 spans 17 amino acids. The J segment lost 4 bases and the V segment lost 3 bases, leaving 10 bases of the junction unmatched. The CDR3 sequence: CASSPGAGEFITGELFF. The CDR3 DNA reads TGTGCCAGCTCACCGGGAGCGGGGGAGTTTATCACCGGGGAGCTGTTTTTT.

Here the CDR3 DNA reads TGTGCCAGCAGTTTCCCGACGGGAGACAAGGGGTACGAGCAGTACTTC. This encodes CASSFPTGDKGYEQYF. The genes are TRBV28 and TRBJ2-7, with D possibly being TRBD2 (6 bases). With 3 bases removed from V and 4 bases from J, the gap between germline ends came to 19 bases. CDR1 MDHEN and CDR2 SYDVKM come from the germline V gene. The CDR3 covers 16 residues.

The chain links TRBV25-1 to TRBJ1-2; the D is unclear. V lost 6 bases and J lost 0, with 5 bases in between. CDR1 and CDR2 (germline): MGHDK, SYGVNS. The CDR3 sequence is 12 residues long. CDR3 in DNA: TGTGCCAGCAGCCGGGCTAACTATGGCTACACCTTC. Its translation is CASSRANYGYTF.

This clone was seen more than once but under ten times. J is TRBJ1-5 and V is TRBV28, with 7 bases matching TRBD1. The V segment lost 5 bases and the J segment 6 bases; nucleotides outside the gene matches: 10. The CDR3 totals 15 residues. The germline V gene has CDR1 MDHEN and CDR2 SYDVKM. CDR3 bases: TGTGCCAGCAGTCCCGGGACAGCTGTTAGTCAGCCCCAGCATTTT. This translates into CASSPGTAVSQPQHF.

This clone was detected only once. This rearrangement joins TRBV19 to TRBJ1-2; D uncertain. Looked up from germline, CDR1 is LNHDA and CDR2 is SQIVND (reference sequence). The V and J ends lost 3 bases and 7 bases respectively, with 12 bases between them. The CDR3 covers 13 residues. CDR3 region: CASSIEVVGGYTF. The CDR3 coding sequence is TGTGCCAGTAGTATCGAGGTTGTCGGTGGCTACACCTTC.

The chain has TRBV6-4 and TRBJ2-1; 12 bases are a match to TRBD2. Germline trimming cut 2 bases from V and 9 bases from J; bases unmatched to any gene: 11. CDR3 length equals 17 residues. The V gene's germline CDR1 is MRHNA and CDR2 SNTAGT. Here the CDR3 reads CASSDAPGTSGPGEQFF. DNA for the CDR3: TGTGCCAGCAGTGACGCACCCGGGACTAGCGGGCCCGGTGAGCAGTTCTTC.

The V call is TRBV27, the J call TRBJ2-2, with 7 nucleotides matching TRBD2. CDR3 length: 15 residues. V trimming: 5 bases; J trimming: 1 base; junction bases outside the gene matches: 4. From germline, CDR1 is MNHEY and CDR2 SMNVEV (reference sequence). CDR3 region: CASSPLAGNTGELFF. CDR3 bases: TGTGCCAGCAGTCCCTTAGCGGGGAACACCGGGGAGCTGTTTTTT.

The rearrangement links TRBV6-6 to TRBJ2-3; the match to TRBD1 covers 9 bases. Unmatched junction bases numbered 6, after V lost 6 bases and J lost 2 bases. This CDR3 contains 15 residues. The germline gives CDR1 MNHNY, CDR2 SVGAGI (reference sequence). CDR3 loop: CASSTQGAHTDTQYF. The CDR3 nucleotides are TGTGCCAGCAGCACACAGGGGGCGCACACAGATACGCAGTATTTT.

V is TRBV6-5 and J is TRBJ2-7, with 8 bases fitting TRBD1. CDR1 and CDR2 from the germline V gene are MNHEY and SVGAGI. CDR3 length: 15 residues. V lost 2 bases to trimming and J lost 0 bases; unmatched junction nucleotides: 3. CDR3 residues: CASSYGTGVSYEQYF. The CDR3 bases are TGTGCCAGCAGTTACGGGACAGGTGTCTCCTACGAGCAGTACTTC.

This chain connects TRBV6-1 to TRBJ2-5; 10 bases are shared with TRBD2. TRBJ2-7 explains the end of the DNA better; the J call may be wrong. Germline loops: CDR1 MNHNS, CDR2 SASEGT. This CDR3 has 15 residues. The CDR3 DNA reads as TGTGCCAGCAGTGAAGAAGCGGGAGGGGCCTACGAGCAGTACTTC. Amino acid sequence: CASSEEAGGAYEQYF.

This sequence joins TRBV27 and TRBJ2-1; perhaps TRBD1 as D (5 bases). Germline V CDR1 and CDR2: MNHEY, SMNVEV (reference sequence). This CDR3 has 16 residues. V gave up 6 bases and J gave up 0 bases, with 15 bases separating them. The CDR3 here is CASRPLQGSSYNEQFF. The CDR3 DNA reads as TGTGCCAGCAGACCACTGCAGGGCAGCTCCTACAATGAGCAGTTCTTC.

The chain couples TRBV7-9 to TRBJ1-2, with D tentatively TRBD1 (5 bases). V lost 3 bases and J lost 3, with 8 bases in between. The germline V gene has CDR1 SEHNR and CDR2 FQNEAQ (reference sequence). The CDR3 contains 13 residues. CDR3 protein: CASSLSGDYGYTF. CDR3 coding DNA: TGTGCCAGCAGCTTGTCGGGGGACTATGGCTACACCTTC.

This clone was observed a single time. V and J are TRBV7-2 and TRBJ1-5; D remains ambiguous. The germline CDR1 and CDR2 sequences are SGHTA and FQGNSA. There are 14 residues in the CDR3. V lost 5 bases and J lost 3, with 11 bases in between. The CDR3 sequence is CASSPDWINQPQHF. CDR3 bases: TGTGCCAGCAGCCCGGACTGGATCAATCAGCCCCAGCATTTT. Full variable domain (remainder filled in from reference TRBV7-2 and TRBJ1-5): GAGVSQSPSNKVTEKGKDVELRCDPISGHTALYWYRQSLGQGLEFLIYFQGNSAPDKSGLPSDRFSAERTGGSVSTLTIQRTQQEDSAVYLCASSPDWINQPQHFGDGTRLSIL.

The chain is built from TRBV5-6 and TRBJ2-7, with D maybe TRBD1 (6 bases). CDR3 size: 13 residues. The germline V gene encodes CDR1 SGHDT and CDR2 YYEEEE. Trimming pared 2 bases from V and 1 base from J, leaving 7 bases between. The CDR3 sequence is CASSFGQSYEQYF. CDR3 nucleotides: TGTGCCAGCAGCTTCGGACAGTCCTACGAGCAGTACTTC.

V is TRBV11-2 and J is TRBJ1-1, with a tentative D call TRBD1 (6 bases). This CDR3 is 15 amino acids long. Per germline, CDR1 SGHAT and CDR2 FQNNGV. Trimming pared 3 bases from V and 0 bases from J, leaving 11 bases between. In nucleotides, the CDR3 is TGTGCCAGCAGCTTCAGGGGAAAGATGAACACTGAAGCTTTCTTT. Translation gives CASSFRGKMNTEAFF.

The V call is TRBV27, the J call TRBJ2-1; a possible D gene is TRBD2 (5 bases). Trimming shortened V by 4 bases and J by 10 bases, and 14 bases separated the two germline ends. Germline CDR1 and CDR2: MNHEY and SMNVEV (reference sequence). The CDR3 has 13 amino acids. In DNA, the CDR3 is TGTGCCAGCAGTTCCCTGGACTTAGCCGAGCAGTTCTTC. Residues: CASSSLDLAEQFF.

V gene TRBV19 combines with J gene TRBJ2-5, with a possible D match to TRBD2 (6 bases). The CDR3 runs 14 residues. CDR1 and CDR2 (germline): LNHDA, SQIVND (reference sequence). V was trimmed by 4 bases and J by 5 bases, leaving 14 bases between them. The CDR3 bases are TGTGCCAGTAGTACGGGAGACTCTAGGGAGACCCAGTACTTC. This encodes CASSTGDSRETQYF.

The genes are TRBV7-8 and TRBJ2-1; 9 bases are shared with TRBD2. Germline CDR1 SGHVS, CDR2 FQNEAQ. This CDR3 region has 19 residues. Trimming took 1 base from V and 5 from J; bases not matched to a gene: 15. The CDR3 spells CASSLGYAGLALTNNEQFF. DNA for the CDR3: TGTGCCAGCAGCTTAGGTTACGCGGGACTAGCTTTGACCAACAATGAGCAGTTCTTC.

J is TRBJ1-1 and V is TRBV4-1; no reliable D call. The CDR3 is 16 amino acids. Looked up from germline, CDR1 is MGHRA and CDR2 is YSYEKL. The V and J ends lost 1 base and 4 bases respectively, with 16 bases between them. Written as DNA, the CDR3 is TGCGCCAGCAGCCAAGGGATATCCCGGGTGGGCACTGAAGCTTTCTTT. This translates into CASSQGISRVGTEAFF.

The rearrangement uses TRBV10-2 and TRBJ1-4; D gene uncertain. Germline lookup yields CDR1 WSHSY and CDR2 SAAADI. CDR3 length equals 11 residues. V was shortened by 6 bases and J by 7 bases, with 6 bases between the two germline ends. The CDR3 region has the DNA TGCGCCAGCAGGAGTGGTGAAAAACTGTTTTTT. It yields the protein CASRSGEKLFF.